Shown below are 19 T cell receptor beta chains from a single sample sequenced in a study of cytomegalovirus exposure and HLA in healthy donors. The PCR made use of 60 Vbeta and 13 Jbeta primers. Profiled with immunoSEQ multiplex PCR; TCRdb holds only in-frame clones, not every one. The repertoire holds 150,000 or so clones, with roughly 80% as singletons. What was sequenced was PBMCs. The receptors originated from a man aged 18 to 30 in good health and CMV-seronegative.

This chain uses TRBV30 with TRBJ2-7; possible D gene TRBD2, 5 bases. CDR1 and CDR2 from the germline V gene are GTSNPN and SVGIG (reference sequence). V was cut by 4 bases and J by 4 bases, with 20 bases left in between. This CDR3 has 15 residues. In nucleotides, the CDR3 is TGTGCCTGGACGCCGGGATACACCCTGATATACGAGCAGTACTTC. It specifies CAWTPGYTLIYEQYF.

The chain recombines TRBV6-5 with TRBJ2-7; TRBD1 matches 7 bases. From germline, CDR1 is MNHEY and CDR2 SVGAGI. Losses at the gene ends were 5 bases for V and 2 bases for J; bases not matched to a gene: 9. The CDR3 has 15 residues. The CDR3 here is CASSRSDRAAYEQYF. As DNA, the CDR3 is TGTGCCAGCAGTCGCTCCGACAGGGCAGCCTACGAGCAGTACTTC.

The chain links TRBV4-2 to TRBJ2-5; D possibly corresponds to TRBD2 (5 bases). The CDR3 spans 16 residues. The V gene's germline CDR1 is LGHNA and CDR2 YNFKEQ. Trimming took 0 bases from V and 5 from J, leaving 16 bases between them. The chain's CDR3 is CASSQDTMRGPETQYF. Written as DNA, the CDR3 is TGTGCCAGCAGCCAAGATACAATGCGCGGGCCGGAGACCCAGTACTTC.

This clone appeared a few times. V is TRBV30 and J is TRBJ1-6; perhaps TRBD1 as D (5 bases). The CDR3 spans 16 residues. CDR1 and CDR2 (germline): GTSNPN, SVGIG (reference sequence). Trimming removed 1 base at V and 2 bases at J, with 12 bases between. The CDR3, as DNA: TGTGCCTGGAGTGGGGAACGGGGGACCTATAATTCACCCCTCCACTTT. The encoded protein is CAWSGERGTYNSPLHF.

This chain connects TRBV18 to TRBJ2-1; unclear D gene. The V gene lost 3 bases and the J gene lost 7 bases, with 13 bases spanning the gap. The CDR3 length is 14 residues. Per germline, CDR1 KGHSH and CDR2 LQKENI. CDR3 in amino acids: CASSPSPGSNEQFF. The CDR3 region has the DNA TGTGCCAGCTCACCTTCGCCGGGTTCGAATGAGCAGTTCTTC.

The CDR3 sequence is CATSIGTGGYNEQFF. The CDR3 DNA reads TGTGCCACCAGCATCGGGACAGGGGGCTACAATGAGCAGTTCTTC. This chain joins TRBV15 and TRBJ2-1, with TRBD1 identical over 11 bases. From germline, CDR1 is LNHNV and CDR2 YYDKDF (reference sequence). The CDR3 is 15 amino acids. The V segment lost 4 bases and the J segment 3 bases; nucleotides outside the gene matches: 2.

V is TRBV9 and J is TRBJ2-7; maybe TRBD2 (5 bases). This CDR3 contains 15 residues. The germline V gene has CDR1 SGDLS and CDR2 YYNGEE. Deletions cut 0 bases from V and 3 bases from J, with 13 bases between. Here the CDR3 reads CASSVGGQPYYEQYF. The CDR3 DNA reads as TGTGCCAGCAGCGTAGGAGGGCAGCCCTACTACGAGCAGTACTTC.

This sequence joins TRBV7-8 and TRBJ2-2; D may be TRBD1 (5 bases). The J call is in doubt because the DNA end fits TRBJ1-3 better. Germline V lookup: CDR1 SGHVS, CDR2 FQNEAQ. The CDR3 extends over 13 amino acids. This chain's CDR3 is CASSRAPGNTIYF. The CDR3 nucleotides read TGTGCCAGCTCCAGGGCGCCCGGAAACACCATATATTTT.

This clone occurred once. The chain is built from TRBV7-2 and TRBJ2-3, with a tentative D call TRBD2 (6 bases). Germline CDR1 is SGHTA and CDR2 is FQGNSA. Trimming cost V 5 bases and J 4 bases, with 13 bases left between them. The CDR3 runs to 14 residues. CDR3 coding DNA: TGTGCCAGCAGCCCGCCCTGGAGGGCAGATACGCAGTATTTT. Translating gives CASSPPWRADTQYF.

The chain is built from TRBV29-1 and TRBJ2-3; D possibly corresponds to TRBD1 (5 bases). Germline V gene lookup returns CDR1 SQVTM and CDR2 ANQGSEA. The germline V and J ends were trimmed by 5 bases and 2 bases, with 14 bases remaining between them. The CDR3 runs to 14 residues. The CDR3 sequence: CSVLPATVTDTQYF. The CDR3 nucleotides read TGCAGCGTTTTACCAGCGACAGTCACAGATACGCAGTATTTT.

J is TRBJ2-1 and V is TRBV28; D call uncertain. The CDR3 extends over 13 amino acids. CDR1 MDHEN and CDR2 SYDVKM come from the germline V gene. V lost 2 bases and J lost 7, with 9 bases in between. CDR3 nucleotide sequence: TGTGCCAGCAGTTTACCCCCCCCTAATGAGCAGTTCTTC. Its translation is CASSLPPPNEQFF.

The gene calls are TRBV4-1 and TRBJ1-1; a possible D gene is TRBD1 (6 bases). The CDR3 extends over 13 amino acids. Germline CDR1 is MGHRA and CDR2 is YSYEKL. V lost 6 bases, J lost 3 bases, and 11 bases lay in between. The chain's CDR3 is CASRPTGHTEAFF. The CDR3 nucleotides read TGCGCCAGCAGGCCTACAGGGCACACTGAAGCTTTCTTT.

V gene TRBV10-3 combines with J gene TRBJ1-4; D is uncertain. Germline loops: CDR1 ENHRY, CDR2 SYGVKD. Trimming cost V 0 bases and J 0 bases, with 11 bases left between them. The CDR3 has 17 amino acids. The CDR3 DNA reads TGTGCCATCAGTGAGTCGAATCTTCGGGCAACTAATGAAAAACTGTTTTTT. It translates to CAISESNLRATNEKLFF.

This clone was recorded only once. The V and J genes are TRBV7-9 and TRBJ2-5; possible D gene TRBD2, 5 bases. The CDR3 is made up of 13 amino acids. Per the germline V gene, CDR1 is SEHNR and CDR2 is FQNEAQ (reference sequence). Trimming stripped 4 bases from V and 14 bases from J, with 20 bases between. The CDR3, as DNA: TGTGCCAGCAGCTCCCGGACTCCCACCCGCATTTACTTC. Translated: CASSSRTPTRIYF. The variable domain in full, completed from reference TRBV7-9 and TRBJ2-5, reads DTGVSQNPRHKITKRGQNVTFRCDPISEHNRLYWYRQTLGQGPEFLTYFQNEAQLEKSRLLSDRFSAERPKGSFSTLEIQRTEQGDSAMYLCASSSRTPTRIYFGPGTRLLVL.

This chain links TRBV9 with TRBJ2-3, with a possible D match to TRBD2 (6 bases). The CDR3 has 16 residues. Trimming left V 1 base short and J 0 bases short, with 12 bases between. Germline V CDR1 and CDR2: SGDLS, YYNGEE. CDR3: CASSVRPSASTDTQYF. The CDR3 coding sequence is TGTGCCAGCAGCGTACGGCCTAGCGCCAGCACAGATACGCAGTATTTT.

V is TRBV21-1 and J is TRBJ1-2; the D call in the table, TRBD1, was not verified against the DNA. TRBV21-1 is a pseudogene segment. This CDR3 comprises 15 residues. This CDR3 is CASSKRQGVGYGYTF. DNA of the CDR3: TGTGCCAGCAGCAAGAGACAGGGAGTGGGCTATGGCTACACCTTC.

The rearrangement links TRBV6-5 to TRBJ1-3, with TRBD1 identical over 7 bases. The CDR3 covers 15 residues. V was pared by 2 bases and J by 5 bases, with 6 bases of the junction left unmatched. Germline V CDR1 and CDR2: MNHEY, SVGAGI. The CDR3 bases are TGTGCCAGCAGTTACCAGGGGGACGGTAGAAACACCATATATTTT. Encoded protein: CASSYQGDGRNTIYF.

This chain connects TRBV6-5 to TRBJ1-1, with 8 bases that match TRBD1. Germline assignment: CDR1 MNHEY and CDR2 SVGAGI. Trimming removed 2 bases from V and 4 bases from J; junction bases left unmatched: 6. CDR3 length: 15 residues. The CDR3 nucleotides read TGTGCCAGCAGTTACGCACAGGGGGGCCTCACTGAAGCTTTCTTT. Amino acid sequence: CASSYAQGGLTEAFF.

The chain combines TRBV5-5 with TRBJ2-7; a weak D match, TRBD1 (6 bases). The V gene's germline CDR1 is SGHKS and CDR2 YYEKEE (reference sequence). Between the trimmed V and J ends, which lost 2 bases and 4 bases, there was a span of 10 bases. The CDR3 is 13 residues long. The CDR3 is CASSFQQGYEQYF. The CDR3 DNA reads as TGTGCCAGCAGCTTCCAACAGGGATACGAGCAGTACTTC.